This T cell receptor beta chain was sequenced in a study of identical twins. Regarding the study as a whole: Findings came from cross-sectional statistics, without long-term follow-up of donors.

This CDR3 contains 16 residues. For this clonotype: Its target is not known.

Template switching added a universal primer site, and cDNA bore unique molecular identifiers. TCRdb re-called the 5' RACE reads with MiXCR, one entry per CDR3 protein. The table lists 1,800,000 or so distinct CDR3 sequences, under 35% of them singletons. Sequences were obtained from cord blood. The source is a newborn girl in good health. The chain recombines TRBV21-1 with TRBJ2-7; no check of the table's D call, TRBD2, against the DNA was made. TRBV21-1 is reported as a pseudogene. The CDR3 sequence: CASSNPIGRSYNEQYF. The CDR3 nucleotides are TGTGCCAGCAGCAACCCGATAGGGCGGTCCTACAATGAGCAGTACTTC.